This T cell receptor beta chain was captured by sequencing in a study of control samples from healthy donors and cancer patients. The CDR3 is made up of 12 amino acids. Germline V gene data show CDR1 as MDHEN and CDR2 as SYDVKM. The V end was cut by 2 bases, the J end by 9 bases, with 11 bases between. The data were produced by immunoSEQ multiplex PCR, yet TCRdb's version contains in-frame clones alone and is incomplete. Of about 67,000 clones listed, around 87% are singletons. The TCR comes from a woman between 45 and 60 years old with head and neck cancer. Material for sequencing was PBMCs. This chain links TRBV28 with TRBJ2-7; no firm D call. The CDR3, as DNA: TGTGCCAGCAGTTTAGTCGGCGCAGGGCAGTACTTC. Its protein is CASSLVGAGQYF.